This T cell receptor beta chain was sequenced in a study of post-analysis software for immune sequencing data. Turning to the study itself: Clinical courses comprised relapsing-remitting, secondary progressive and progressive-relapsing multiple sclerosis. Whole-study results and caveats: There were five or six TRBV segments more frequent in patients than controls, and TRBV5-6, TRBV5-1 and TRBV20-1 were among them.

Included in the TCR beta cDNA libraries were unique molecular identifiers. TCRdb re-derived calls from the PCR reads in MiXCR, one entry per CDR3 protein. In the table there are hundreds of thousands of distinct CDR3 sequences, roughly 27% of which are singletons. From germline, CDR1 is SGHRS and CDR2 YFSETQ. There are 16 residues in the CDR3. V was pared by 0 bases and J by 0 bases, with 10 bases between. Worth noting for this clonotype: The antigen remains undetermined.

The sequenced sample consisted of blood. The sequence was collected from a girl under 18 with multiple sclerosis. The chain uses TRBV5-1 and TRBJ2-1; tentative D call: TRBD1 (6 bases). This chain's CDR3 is CASSLVRGSSYNEQFF. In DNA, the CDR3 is TGCGCCAGCAGCTTGGTGAGGGGGAGCTCCTACAATGAGCAGTTCTTC.